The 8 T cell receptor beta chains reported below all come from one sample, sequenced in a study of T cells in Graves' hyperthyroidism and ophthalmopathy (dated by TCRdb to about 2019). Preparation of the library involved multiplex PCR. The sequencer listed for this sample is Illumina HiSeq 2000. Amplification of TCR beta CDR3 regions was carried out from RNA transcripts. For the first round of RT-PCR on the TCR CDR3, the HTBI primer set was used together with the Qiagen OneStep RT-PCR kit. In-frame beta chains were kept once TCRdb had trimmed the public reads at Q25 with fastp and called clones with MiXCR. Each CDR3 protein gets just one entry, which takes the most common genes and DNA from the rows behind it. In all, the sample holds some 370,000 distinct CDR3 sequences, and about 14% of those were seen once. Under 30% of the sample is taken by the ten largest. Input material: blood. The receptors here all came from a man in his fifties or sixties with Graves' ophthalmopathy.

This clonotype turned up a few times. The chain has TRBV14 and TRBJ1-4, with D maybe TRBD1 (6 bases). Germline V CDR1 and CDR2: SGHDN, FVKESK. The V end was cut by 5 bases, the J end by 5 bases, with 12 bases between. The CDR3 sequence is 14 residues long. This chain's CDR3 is CASSARTANEKLFF. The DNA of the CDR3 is TGTGCCAGCAGCGCTCGGACAGCAAATGAAAAACTGTTTTTT.

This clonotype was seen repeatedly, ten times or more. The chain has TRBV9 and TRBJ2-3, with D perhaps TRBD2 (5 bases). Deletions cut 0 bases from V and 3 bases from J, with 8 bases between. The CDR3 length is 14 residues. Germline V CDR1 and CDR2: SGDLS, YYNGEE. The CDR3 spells CASSVGWETDTQYF. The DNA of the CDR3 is TGTGCCAGCAGCGTAGGGTGGGAGACAGATACGCAGTATTTT.

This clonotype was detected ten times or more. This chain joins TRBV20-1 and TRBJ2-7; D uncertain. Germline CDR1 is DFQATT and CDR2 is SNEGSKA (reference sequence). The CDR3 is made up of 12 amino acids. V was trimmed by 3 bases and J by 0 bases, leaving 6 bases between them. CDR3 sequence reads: CSARVPSYEQYF. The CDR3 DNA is TGCAGTGCTAGGGTCCCCTCCTACGAGCAGTACTTC.

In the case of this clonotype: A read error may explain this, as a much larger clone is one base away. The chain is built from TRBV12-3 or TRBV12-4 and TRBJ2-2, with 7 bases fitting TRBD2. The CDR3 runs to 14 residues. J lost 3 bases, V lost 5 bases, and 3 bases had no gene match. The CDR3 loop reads CASSPAGHTGELFF. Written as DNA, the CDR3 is TGTGCCAGCAGTCCAGCGGGACACACCGGGGAGCTGTTTTTT.

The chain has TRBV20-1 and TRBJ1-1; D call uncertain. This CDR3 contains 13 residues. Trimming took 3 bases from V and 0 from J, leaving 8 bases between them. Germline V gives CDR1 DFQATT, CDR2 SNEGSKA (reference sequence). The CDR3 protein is CSASGPLNTEAFF. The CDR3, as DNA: TGCAGTGCTAGTGGCCCCTTGAACACTGAAGCTTTCTTT.

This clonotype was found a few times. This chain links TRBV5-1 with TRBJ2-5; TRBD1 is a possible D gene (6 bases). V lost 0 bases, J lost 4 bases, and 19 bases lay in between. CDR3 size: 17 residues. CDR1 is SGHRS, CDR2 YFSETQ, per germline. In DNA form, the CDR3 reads TGCGCCAGCAGCTTGGCTGGGCAGGGGAAGGTTCGAGAGACCCAGTACTTC. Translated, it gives CASSLAGQGKVRETQYF.

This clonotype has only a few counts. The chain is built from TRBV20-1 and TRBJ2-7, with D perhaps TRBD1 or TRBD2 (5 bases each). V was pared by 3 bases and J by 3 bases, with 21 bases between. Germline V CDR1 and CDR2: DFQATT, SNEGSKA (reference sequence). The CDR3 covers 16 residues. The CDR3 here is CSASRRGGSSYYEQYF. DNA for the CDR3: TGCAGTGCTAGTCGCCGGGGCGGCAGTTCCTACTACGAGCAGTACTTC.

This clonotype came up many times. The CDR3 region has the DNA TGTGCCACCAGTGATACCCGGCGCGGGGACGGTGGCGAGCAGTACTTC. It yields the protein CATSDTRRGDGGEQYF. The chain links TRBV24-1 to TRBJ2-7, with D maybe TRBD2 (6 bases). This CDR3 region has 16 residues. CDR1 and CDR2 (germline): KGHDR, SFDVKD. V gave up 3 bases and J gave up 6 bases, with 20 bases separating them.